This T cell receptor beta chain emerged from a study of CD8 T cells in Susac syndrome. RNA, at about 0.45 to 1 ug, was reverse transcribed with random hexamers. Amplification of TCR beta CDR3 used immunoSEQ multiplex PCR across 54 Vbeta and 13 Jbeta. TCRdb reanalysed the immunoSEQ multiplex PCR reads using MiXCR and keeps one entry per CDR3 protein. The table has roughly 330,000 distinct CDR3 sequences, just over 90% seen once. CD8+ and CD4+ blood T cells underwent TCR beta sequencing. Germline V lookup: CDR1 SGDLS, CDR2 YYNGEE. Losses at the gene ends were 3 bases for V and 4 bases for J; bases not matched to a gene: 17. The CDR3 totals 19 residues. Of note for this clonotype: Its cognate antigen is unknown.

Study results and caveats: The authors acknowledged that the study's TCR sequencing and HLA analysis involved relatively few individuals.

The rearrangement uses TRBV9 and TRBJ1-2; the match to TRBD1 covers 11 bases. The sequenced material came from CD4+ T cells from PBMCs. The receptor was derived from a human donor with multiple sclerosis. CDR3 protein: CASSAGTGGSTYLPYGYTF. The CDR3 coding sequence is TGTGCCAGCAGCGCCGGGACAGGGGGGAGTACTTACCTTCCCTATGGCTACACCTTC.